Below, 17 T cell receptor beta chains from the same sample are listed, as sequenced in a study of beta chain features in type 1 diabetes. The study's findings and limits: In every one of the four CD4+ subsets, TCRB CDR3s were moderately but significantly shorter in Type 1 diabetes patients.

As every portion of the isolated RNA was reverse transcribed, the sequencing read expressed TCRB transcripts. Sequencing was performed with immunoSEQ multiplex PCR; in TCRdb, only in-frame clones are kept and a portion is missing. The top ten hold 1.1% of the sample, which has tens of thousands of clones, about 70% seen once. No antigen has been identified for these receptors. Sequences were obtained from stem cell memory CD4+ T cells from blood. These receptors all come from a woman in her 40s with type 1 diabetes.

The rearrangement uses TRBV13 and TRBJ2-7; possible D gene TRBD1, 6 bases. The V and J ends lost 5 bases and 0 bases respectively, with 14 bases between them. Germline CDR1 reads PRHDT; CDR2 reads FYEKMQ (reference sequence). The CDR3 covers 15 residues. The CDR3 DNA reads as TGTGCCAGCAGCCCCCCGGGACATCGCTCCTACGAGCAGTACTTC. Translated: CASSPPGHRSYEQYF.

This clone was counted a few times. The chain couples TRBV6-5 to TRBJ1-6; TRBD1 agrees at 8 bases. The CDR3 runs to 13 residues. The V and J ends lost 5 bases and 8 bases, in that order; junction bases with no gene match: 2. Germline V gene lookup returns CDR1 MNHEY and CDR2 SVGAGI. In DNA form, the CDR3 reads TGTGCCAGCAGTCCGACAGGGGATTCACCCCTCCACTTT. Translated, it gives CASSPTGDSPLHF.

This chain links TRBV4-1 with TRBJ2-1; 7 bases fit TRBD1. V lost 1 base and J lost 7; bases outside the gene matches: 7. The CDR3 loop spans 15 amino acids. CDR1 is MGHRA and CDR2 is YSYEKL in the germline V gene. The DNA for the CDR3 is TGCGCCAGCAGCCAAGCTTTGGACAGGTGGAATGAGCAGTTCTTC. The encoded protein is CASSQALDRWNEQFF.

V gene TRBV5-4 combines with J gene TRBJ1-3; TRBD1 might be the D (6 bases). Trimming pared 4 bases from V and 4 bases from J, leaving 18 bases between. This CDR3 has 16 amino acids. Germline V lookup: CDR1 SGHNT, CDR2 YYREEE (reference sequence). The CDR3 loop is CASSLRGSGLGNTIYF. CDR3 bases: TGTGCCAGCAGCCTCAGGGGTTCTGGTCTCGGAAACACCATATATTTT.

This chain links TRBV2 with TRBJ2-1, with 9 nucleotides matching TRBD1. Germline CDR1 SNHLY, CDR2 FYNNEI. Trimming cost V 5 bases and J 4 bases; bases outside gene matches: 6. The CDR3 runs 15 residues. CDR3 in amino acids: CASSLRDRVYNEQFF. CDR3 bases: TGTGCCAGCAGTCTCCGGGACAGGGTTTACAATGAGCAGTTCTTC.

The V and J genes are TRBV5-1 and TRBJ1-5; D is ambiguous. The CDR3 extends over 14 amino acids. Germline V gives CDR1 SGHRS, CDR2 YFSETQ. With 1 base removed from V and 2 bases from J, the gap between germline ends came to 7 bases. This chain's CDR3 is CASSLSGGNQPQHF. The CDR3 DNA reads as TGCGCCAGCAGCTTGAGCGGGGGCAATCAGCCCCAGCATTTT.

This clone was picked up one time. V gene TRBV7-2 combines with J gene TRBJ2-1; D is unresolved. Trimming removed 1 base at V and 6 bases at J, with 13 bases between. The CDR3 length is 15 residues. The germline gives CDR1 SGHTA, CDR2 FQGNSA. The CDR3: CASSLGESGPNEQFF. CDR3 in DNA: TGTGCCAGCAGCTTAGGTGAGTCCGGTCCCAATGAGCAGTTCTTC.

This clone was seen a handful of times. The chain recombines TRBV28 with TRBJ1-5; D is perhaps TRBD1 (5 bases). Germline V gives CDR1 MDHEN, CDR2 SYDVKM. The CDR3 runs 12 residues. Trimming shortened V by 7 bases and J by 5 bases, and 9 bases separated the two germline ends. For the CDR3, the DNA is TGTGCCAGCAAACAGGAAGATCAGCCCCAGCATTTT. Protein sequence: CASKQEDQPQHF.

This clone was seen more than once but under ten times. This chain uses TRBV7-3 with TRBJ2-5, with D tentatively TRBD2 (6 bases). V dropped 5 bases and J dropped 2 bases, with 6 bases sitting between them. Germline CDR1 is SGHTA and CDR2 is FQGTGA. The CDR3 covers 12 residues. The CDR3 loop is CASSREQETQYF. CDR3 DNA sequence: TGTGCCAGCAGCCGGGAGCAAGAGACCCAGTACTTC.

This clone occurred a few times. The genes are TRBV5-4 and TRBJ2-4; 7 nucleotides line up with TRBD1. J gave up 1 base and V 3 bases, and 7 bases lay outside the gene matches. The CDR3 consists of 16 residues. Germline V CDR1 and CDR2: SGHNT, YYREEE (reference sequence). The DNA of the CDR3 is TGTGCCAGCAGCTCCTTAAAACAGGGGGCCAAAAACATTCAGTACTTC. Protein product: CASSSLKQGAKNIQYF.

The V and J genes are TRBV5-1 and TRBJ1-2, with TRBD1 matching 8 bases. The junction had 6 bases not matched to a gene; V was cut back by 4 bases and J by 4 bases. The CDR3 runs to 14 residues. CDR1 and CDR2 from the germline V gene are SGHRS and YFSETQ. CDR3 amino acids: CASSTDRGVYGYTF. The CDR3 DNA follows: TGCGCCAGCAGCACCGACAGGGGAGTCTATGGCTACACCTTC.

This clone was seen more than once but under ten times. V gene TRBV5-4 combines with J gene TRBJ2-5, with TRBD2 as a possible D gene (6 bases). This CDR3 comprises 15 residues. CDR1 is SGHNT, CDR2 YYREEE, per germline (reference sequence). V lost 1 base to trimming and J lost 5 bases, with 15 bases between them. CDR3 region: CASSLFSGEVETQYF. DNA of the CDR3: TGTGCCAGCAGCTTGTTTTCGGGAGAGGTGGAGACCCAGTACTTC.

This chain connects TRBV18 to TRBJ2-1; D is unclear. This CDR3 has 14 residues. Deletions cut 2 bases from V and 0 bases from J, with 5 bases between. CDR1 is KGHSH and CDR2 is LQKENI in the germline V gene. The CDR3 region is CASSPMSSYNEQFF. The CDR3 DNA reads TGTGCCAGCTCACCAATGAGCTCCTACAATGAGCAGTTCTTC.

V gene TRBV7-2 combines with J gene TRBJ2-1; 11 bases are shared with TRBD1. Trimming removed 3 bases from V and 3 bases from J; junction bases left unmatched: 4. The CDR3 is made up of 16 amino acids. Looked up from germline, CDR1 is SGHTA and CDR2 is FQGNSA. The CDR3 DNA follows: TGTGCCAGCAGCTTCCCCGGGACAGGGGGCTACAATGAGCAGTTCTTC. This codes for CASSFPGTGGYNEQFF.

This clone has only one observation. This rearrangement joins TRBV27 to TRBJ2-7; D is possibly TRBD2 (6 bases). This CDR3 is 14 amino acids long. The V gene's germline CDR1 is MNHEY and CDR2 SMNVEV (reference sequence). V lost 3 bases, J lost 2 bases, and 11 bases lay in between. The CDR3 region is CASSLDGGTYEQYF. The CDR3 DNA is TGTGCCAGCAGTTTGGACGGGGGAACCTACGAGCAGTACTTC.

The V and J genes are TRBV15 and TRBJ2-3; TRBD2 agrees at 12 bases. The CDR3 runs to 16 residues. Trimming took 4 bases from V and 0 from J; bases not matched to a gene: 2. The germline V gene has CDR1 LNHNV and CDR2 YYDKDF (reference sequence). Here the CDR3 DNA reads TGTGCCACCAGCACCGGGACTAGCGGGAGCACAGATACGCAGTATTTT. It is translated as CATSTGTSGSTDTQYF.

This clone was picked up a small number of times. The chain has TRBV7-2 and TRBJ1-1; D remains unclear. CDR1 SGHTA and CDR2 FQGNSA come from the germline V gene. The CDR3 loop spans 13 amino acids. V was cut by 0 bases and J by 10 bases, with 12 bases left in between. The CDR3 sequence: CASSLAIYSSAFF. The CDR3 DNA reads TGTGCCAGCAGCTTAGCGATATATAGTTCAGCTTTCTTT.